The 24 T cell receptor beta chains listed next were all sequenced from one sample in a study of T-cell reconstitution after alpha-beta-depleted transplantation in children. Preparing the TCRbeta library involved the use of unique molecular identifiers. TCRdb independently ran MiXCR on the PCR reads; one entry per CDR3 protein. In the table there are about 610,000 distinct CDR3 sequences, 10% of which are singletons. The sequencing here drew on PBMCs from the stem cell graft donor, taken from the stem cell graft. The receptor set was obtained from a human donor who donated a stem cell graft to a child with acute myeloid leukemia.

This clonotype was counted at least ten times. CDR3 loop: CASSQTWHQYF. For the CDR3, the DNA is TGTGCCAGCAGCCAAACCTGGCACCAGTACTTC. V gene TRBV3-1 combines with J gene TRBJ2-5, with no clear D. V was pared by 2 bases and J by 10 bases, with 8 bases between. The length of the CDR3 is 11 residues. Germline V lookup: CDR1 LGHDT, CDR2 YNNKEL (reference sequence).

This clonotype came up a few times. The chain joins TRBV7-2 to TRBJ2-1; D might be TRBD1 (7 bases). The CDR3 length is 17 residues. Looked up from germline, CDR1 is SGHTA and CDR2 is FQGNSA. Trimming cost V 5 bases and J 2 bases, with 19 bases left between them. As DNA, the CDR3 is TGTGCCAGCAGCCGGGGGCTAGGAAGGGGGCCCTACAATGAGCAGTTCTTC. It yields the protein CASSRGLGRGPYNEQFF.

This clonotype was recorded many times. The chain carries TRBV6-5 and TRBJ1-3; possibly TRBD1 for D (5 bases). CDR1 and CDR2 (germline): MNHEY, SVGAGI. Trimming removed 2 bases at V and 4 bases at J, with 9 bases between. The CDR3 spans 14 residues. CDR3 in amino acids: CASSYGGSGNTIYF. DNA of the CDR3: TGTGCCAGCAGTTACGGGGGATCAGGAAACACCATATATTTT.

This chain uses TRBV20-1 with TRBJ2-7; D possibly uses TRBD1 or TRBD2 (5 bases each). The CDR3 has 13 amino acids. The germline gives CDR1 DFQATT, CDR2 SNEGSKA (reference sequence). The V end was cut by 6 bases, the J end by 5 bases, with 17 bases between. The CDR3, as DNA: TGCAGTGCGCCCGGGACCGACGTAAACGAGCAGTACTTC. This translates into CSAPGTDVNEQYF.

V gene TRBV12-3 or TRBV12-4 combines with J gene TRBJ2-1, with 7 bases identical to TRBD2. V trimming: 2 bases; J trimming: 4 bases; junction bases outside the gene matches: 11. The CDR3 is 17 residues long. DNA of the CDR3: TGTGCCAGCAGTTTAAGGTCCAGCGGGATGGGGTACAATGAGCAGTTCTTC. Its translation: CASSLRSSGMGYNEQFF.

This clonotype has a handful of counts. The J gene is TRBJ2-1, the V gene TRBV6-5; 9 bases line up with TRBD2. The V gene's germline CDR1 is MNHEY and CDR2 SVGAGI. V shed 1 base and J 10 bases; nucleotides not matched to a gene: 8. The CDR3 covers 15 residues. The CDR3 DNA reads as TGTGCCAGCAGTTACTTTATTGGGCTAGCGGGAGAGCAGTTCTTC. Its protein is CASSYFIGLAGEQFF.

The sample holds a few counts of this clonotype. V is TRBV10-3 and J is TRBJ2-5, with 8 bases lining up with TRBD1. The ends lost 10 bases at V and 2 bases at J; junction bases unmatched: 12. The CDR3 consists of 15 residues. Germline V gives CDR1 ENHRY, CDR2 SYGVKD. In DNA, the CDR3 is TGTGCCACCGCCATTTTGGGACAGGTACAAGAGACCCAGTACTTC. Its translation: CATAILGQVQETQYF.

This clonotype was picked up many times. For the CDR3, the DNA is TGTGCCAGCAGCGTTCTAGCGACCCCCACAGATACGCAGTATTTT. This translates into CASSVLATPTDTQYF. The chain employs TRBV9 and TRBJ2-3, with TRBD2 as a possible D gene (6 bases). V gave up 2 bases and J gave up 2 bases, with 12 bases separating them. CDR3 length: 15 residues. Germline V gene sequence: CDR1 SGDLS, CDR2 YYNGEE.

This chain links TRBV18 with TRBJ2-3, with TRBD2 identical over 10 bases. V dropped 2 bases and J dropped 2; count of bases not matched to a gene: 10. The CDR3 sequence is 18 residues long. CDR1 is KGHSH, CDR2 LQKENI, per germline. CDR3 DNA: TGTGCCAGCTCACCAATACCAGCGGGAGGGCCAGTCACAGATACGCAGTATTTT. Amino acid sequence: CASSPIPAGGPVTDTQYF.

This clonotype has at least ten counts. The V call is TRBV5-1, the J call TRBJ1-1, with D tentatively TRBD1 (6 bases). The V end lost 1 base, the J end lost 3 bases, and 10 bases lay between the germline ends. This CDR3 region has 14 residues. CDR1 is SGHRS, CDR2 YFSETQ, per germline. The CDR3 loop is CASSLLGADTEAFF. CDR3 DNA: TGCGCCAGCAGCTTGCTGGGGGCGGACACTGAAGCTTTCTTT.

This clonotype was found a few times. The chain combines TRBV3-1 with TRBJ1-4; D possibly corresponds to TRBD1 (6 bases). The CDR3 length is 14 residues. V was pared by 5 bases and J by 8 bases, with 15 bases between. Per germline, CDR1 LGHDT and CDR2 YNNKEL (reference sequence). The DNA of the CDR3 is TGTGCCAGCAGCGTTGGAGTAGACAGGGAAAAACTGTTTTTT. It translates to CASSVGVDREKLFF. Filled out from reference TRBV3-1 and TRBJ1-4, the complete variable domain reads DTAVSQTPKYLVTQMGNDKSIKCEQNLGHDTMYWYKQDSKKFLKIMFSYNNKELIINETVPNRFSPKSPDKAHLNLHINSLELGDSAVYFCASSVGVDREKLFFGSGTQLSVL.

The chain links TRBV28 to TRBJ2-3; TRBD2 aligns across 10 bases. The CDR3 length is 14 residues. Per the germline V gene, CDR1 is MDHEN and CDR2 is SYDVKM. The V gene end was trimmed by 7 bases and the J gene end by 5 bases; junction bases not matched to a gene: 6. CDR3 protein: CASTHRLAGDTQYF. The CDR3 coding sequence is TGTGCCAGCACCCACCGACTAGCGGGAGATACGCAGTATTTT.

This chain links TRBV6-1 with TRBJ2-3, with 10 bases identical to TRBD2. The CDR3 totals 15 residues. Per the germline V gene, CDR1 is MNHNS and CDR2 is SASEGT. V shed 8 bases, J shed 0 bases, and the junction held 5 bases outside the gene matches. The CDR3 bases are TGTGCCAGCGGCATGACTAGCGGGAGCACAGATACGCAGTATTTT. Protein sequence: CASGMTSGSTDTQYF.

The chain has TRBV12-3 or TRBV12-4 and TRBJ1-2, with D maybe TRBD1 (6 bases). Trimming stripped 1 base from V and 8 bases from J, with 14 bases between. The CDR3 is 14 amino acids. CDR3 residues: CASSLGQVRGGYTF. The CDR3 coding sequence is TGTGCCAGCAGTTTAGGACAGGTCAGGGGAGGCTACACCTTC.

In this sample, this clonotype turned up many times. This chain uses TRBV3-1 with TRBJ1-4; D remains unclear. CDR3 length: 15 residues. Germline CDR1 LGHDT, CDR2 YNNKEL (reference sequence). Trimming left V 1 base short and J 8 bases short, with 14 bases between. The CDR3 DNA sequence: TGTGCCAGCAGCCAAGTTGGTACGGGGAAGGAAAAACTGTTTTTT. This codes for CASSQVGTGKEKLFF.

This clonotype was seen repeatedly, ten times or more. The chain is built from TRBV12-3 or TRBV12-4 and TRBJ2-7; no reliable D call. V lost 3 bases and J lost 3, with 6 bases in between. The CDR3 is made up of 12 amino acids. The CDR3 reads CASSFYSYEQYF. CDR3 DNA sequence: TGTGCCAGCAGTTTCTACAGCTACGAGCAGTACTTC.

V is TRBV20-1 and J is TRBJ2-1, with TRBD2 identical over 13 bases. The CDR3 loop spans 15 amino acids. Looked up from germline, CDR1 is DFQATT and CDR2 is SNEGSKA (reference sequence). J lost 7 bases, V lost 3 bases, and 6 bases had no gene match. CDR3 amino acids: CSASPLAGGGNEQFF. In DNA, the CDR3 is TGCAGTGCTAGCCCACTAGCGGGAGGGGGAAATGAGCAGTTCTTC.

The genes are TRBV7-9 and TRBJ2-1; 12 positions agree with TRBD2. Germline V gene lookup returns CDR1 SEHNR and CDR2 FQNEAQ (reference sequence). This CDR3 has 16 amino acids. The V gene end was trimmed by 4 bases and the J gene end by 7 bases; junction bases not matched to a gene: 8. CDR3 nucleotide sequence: TGTGCCAGCAGCTCCCGACTAGCGGGAGAAGGTAATGAGCAGTTCTTC. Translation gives CASSSRLAGEGNEQFF.

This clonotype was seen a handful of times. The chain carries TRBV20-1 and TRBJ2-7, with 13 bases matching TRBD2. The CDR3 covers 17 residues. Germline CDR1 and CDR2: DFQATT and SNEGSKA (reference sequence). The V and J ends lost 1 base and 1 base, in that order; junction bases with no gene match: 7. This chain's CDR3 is CSARGPGLAGISYEQYF. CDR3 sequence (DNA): TGCAGTGCTAGAGGACCGGGACTAGCGGGGATATCCTACGAGCAGTACTTC.

The CDR3 region is CASSLGTGGAVRTQYF. The CDR3 nucleotides read TGTGCCAGCAGCTTAGGGACAGGGGGCGCCGTTCGGACCCAGTACTTC. The chain uses TRBV7-6 and TRBJ2-5, with 11 nucleotides matching TRBD1. Trimming at V came to 1 base and at J to 7 bases, leaving 8 bases not matched to a gene. The CDR3 runs to 16 residues. Germline V gene lookup returns CDR1 SGHVS and CDR2 FNYEAQ.

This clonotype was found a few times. CDR3 in DNA: TGTGCCAGCAGTGAATTAGGTAGCGGGAGGAATGAGCAGTTCTTC. Its translation: CASSELGSGRNEQFF. V and J are TRBV6-1 and TRBJ2-1; 10 bases agree with TRBD2. This CDR3 comprises 15 residues. With V trimmed by 2 bases and J by 7 bases, 5 bases remained unmatched. CDR1 and CDR2 (germline): MNHNS, SASEGT.

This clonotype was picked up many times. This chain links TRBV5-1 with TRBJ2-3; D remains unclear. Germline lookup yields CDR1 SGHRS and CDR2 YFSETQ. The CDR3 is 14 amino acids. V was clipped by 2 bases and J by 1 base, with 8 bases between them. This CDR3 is CASSLEVGTDTQYF. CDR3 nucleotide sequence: TGCGCCAGCAGCTTAGAAGTTGGCACAGATACGCAGTATTTT.

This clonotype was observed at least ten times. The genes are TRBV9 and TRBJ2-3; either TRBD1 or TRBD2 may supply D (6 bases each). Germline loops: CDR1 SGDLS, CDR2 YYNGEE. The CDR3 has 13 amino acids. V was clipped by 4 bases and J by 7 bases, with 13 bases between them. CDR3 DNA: TGTGCCAGCAGCTCTATAGGGGGGAATACGCAGTATTTT. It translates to CASSSIGGNTQYF.

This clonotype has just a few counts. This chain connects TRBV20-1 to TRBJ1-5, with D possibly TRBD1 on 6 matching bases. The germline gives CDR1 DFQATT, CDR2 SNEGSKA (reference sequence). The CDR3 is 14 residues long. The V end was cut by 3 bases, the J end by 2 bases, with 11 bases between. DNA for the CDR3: TGCAGTGCTAGCCCGACAGGAGGCAATCAGCCCCAGCATTTT. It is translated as CSASPTGGNQPQHF.